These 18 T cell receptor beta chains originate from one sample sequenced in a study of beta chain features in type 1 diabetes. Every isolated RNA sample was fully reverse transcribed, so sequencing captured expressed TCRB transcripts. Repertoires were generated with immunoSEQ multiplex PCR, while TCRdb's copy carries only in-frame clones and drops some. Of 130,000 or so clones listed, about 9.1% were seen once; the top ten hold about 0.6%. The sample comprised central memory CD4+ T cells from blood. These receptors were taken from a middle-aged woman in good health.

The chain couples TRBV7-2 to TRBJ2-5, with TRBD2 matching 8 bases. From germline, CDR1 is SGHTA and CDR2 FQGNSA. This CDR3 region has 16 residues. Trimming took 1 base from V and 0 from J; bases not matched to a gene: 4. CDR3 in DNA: TGTGCCAGCAGCTTAGGTAGCGGGGTGTACCAAGAGACCCAGTACTTC. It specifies CASSLGSGVYQETQYF.

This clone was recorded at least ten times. The CDR3 DNA is TGTGCCAGCAGCTTGACGAACAGGGGGGACACTGAAGCTTTCTTT. It specifies CASSLTNRGDTEAFF. V and J are TRBV5-4 and TRBJ1-1; 8 bases map to TRBD1. Germline V lookup: CDR1 SGHNT, CDR2 YYREEE (reference sequence). V was pared by 1 base and J by 3 bases, with 5 bases of the junction left unmatched. The CDR3 length is 15 residues.

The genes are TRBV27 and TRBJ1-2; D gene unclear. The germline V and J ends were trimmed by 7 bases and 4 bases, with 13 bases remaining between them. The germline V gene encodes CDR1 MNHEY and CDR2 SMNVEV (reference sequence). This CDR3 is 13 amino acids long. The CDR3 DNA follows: TGTGCCAGCAAGCCCGACGGAGTCTATGGCTACACCTTC. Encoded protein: CASKPDGVYGYTF.

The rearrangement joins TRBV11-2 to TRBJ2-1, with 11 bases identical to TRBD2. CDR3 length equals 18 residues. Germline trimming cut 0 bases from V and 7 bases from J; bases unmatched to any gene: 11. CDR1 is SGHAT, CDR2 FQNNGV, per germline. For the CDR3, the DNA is TGTGCCAGCAGCTTAGATCGATGGCCTAGCGGGGGGCGGAATGAGCAGTTCTTC. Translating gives CASSLDRWPSGGRNEQFF.

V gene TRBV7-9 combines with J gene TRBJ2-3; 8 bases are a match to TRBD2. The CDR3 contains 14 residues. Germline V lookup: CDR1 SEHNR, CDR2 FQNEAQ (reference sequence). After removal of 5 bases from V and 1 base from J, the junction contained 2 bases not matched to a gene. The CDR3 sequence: CASSPREGTDTQYF. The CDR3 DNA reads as TGTGCCAGCAGCCCGCGGGAGGGCACAGATACGCAGTATTTT.

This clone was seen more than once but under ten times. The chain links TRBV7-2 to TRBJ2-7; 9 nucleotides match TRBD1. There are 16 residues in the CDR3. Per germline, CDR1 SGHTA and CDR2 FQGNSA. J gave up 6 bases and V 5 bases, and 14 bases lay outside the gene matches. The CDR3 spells CASSIIGQGIWGEQYF. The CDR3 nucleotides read TGTGCCAGCAGCATCATCGGACAGGGGATATGGGGCGAGCAGTACTTC.

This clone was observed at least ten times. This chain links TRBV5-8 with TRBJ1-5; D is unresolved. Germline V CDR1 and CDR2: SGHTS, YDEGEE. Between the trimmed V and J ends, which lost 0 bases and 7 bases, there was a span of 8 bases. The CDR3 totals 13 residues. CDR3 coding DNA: TGTGCCAGCAGCTTGGAAGAGTTCCAGCCCCAGCATTTT. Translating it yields CASSLEEFQPQHF.

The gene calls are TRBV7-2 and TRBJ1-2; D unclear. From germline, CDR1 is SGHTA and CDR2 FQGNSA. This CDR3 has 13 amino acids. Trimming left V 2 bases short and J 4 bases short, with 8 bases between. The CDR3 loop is CASSLMGSYGYTF. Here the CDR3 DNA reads TGTGCCAGCAGCTTAATGGGCAGCTATGGCTACACCTTC.

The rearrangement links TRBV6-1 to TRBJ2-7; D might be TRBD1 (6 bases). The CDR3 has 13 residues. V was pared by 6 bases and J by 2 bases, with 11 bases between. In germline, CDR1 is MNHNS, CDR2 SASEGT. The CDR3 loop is CASRGDTTYEQYF. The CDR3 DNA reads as TGTGCCAGCAGAGGGGACACCACCTACGAGCAGTACTTC.

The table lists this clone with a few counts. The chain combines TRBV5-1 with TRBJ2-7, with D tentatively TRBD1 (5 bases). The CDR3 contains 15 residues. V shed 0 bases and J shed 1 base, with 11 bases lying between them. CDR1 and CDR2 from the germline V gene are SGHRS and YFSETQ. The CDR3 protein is CASSLEGAGSYEQYF. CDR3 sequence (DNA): TGCGCCAGCAGCTTGGAAGGGGCCGGGTCCTACGAGCAGTACTTC.

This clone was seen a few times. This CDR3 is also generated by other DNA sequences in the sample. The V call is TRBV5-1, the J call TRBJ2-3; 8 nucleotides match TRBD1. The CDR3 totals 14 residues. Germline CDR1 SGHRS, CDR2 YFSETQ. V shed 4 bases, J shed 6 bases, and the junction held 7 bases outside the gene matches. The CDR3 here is CASSLGQGGDTQYF. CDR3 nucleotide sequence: TGCGCCAGCAGCCTTGGACAGGGCGGGGATACGCAGTATTTT.

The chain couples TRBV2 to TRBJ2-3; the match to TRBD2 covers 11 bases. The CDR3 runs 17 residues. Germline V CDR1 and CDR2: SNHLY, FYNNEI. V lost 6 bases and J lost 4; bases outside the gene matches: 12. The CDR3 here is CASRPPETSGTPDTQYF. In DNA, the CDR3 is TGTGCCAGCAGACCCCCCGAGACTAGCGGGACCCCAGATACGCAGTATTTT. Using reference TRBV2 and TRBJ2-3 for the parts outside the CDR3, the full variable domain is EPEVTQTPSHQVTQMGQEVILRCVPISNHLYFYWYRQILGQKVEFLVSFYNNEISEKSEIFDDQFSVERPDGSNFTLKIRSTKLEDSAMYFCASRPPETSGTPDTQYFGPGTRLTVL.

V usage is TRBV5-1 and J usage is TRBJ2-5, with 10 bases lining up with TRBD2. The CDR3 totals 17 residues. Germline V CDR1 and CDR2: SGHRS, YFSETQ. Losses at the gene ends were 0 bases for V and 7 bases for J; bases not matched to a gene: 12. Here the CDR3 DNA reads TGCGCCAGCAGCTTGGCCGGGACTAGCGTAGTCCAGGGGACCCAGTACTTC. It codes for CASSLAGTSVVQGTQYF.

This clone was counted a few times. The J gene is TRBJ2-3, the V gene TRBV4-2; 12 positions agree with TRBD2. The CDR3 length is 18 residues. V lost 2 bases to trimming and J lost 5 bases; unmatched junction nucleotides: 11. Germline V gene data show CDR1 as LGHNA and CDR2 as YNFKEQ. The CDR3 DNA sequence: TGTGCCAGCAGCCAAAGAGGCGCTAGCGGGGGGGCGGGAGATACGCAGTATTTT. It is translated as CASSQRGASGGAGDTQYF.

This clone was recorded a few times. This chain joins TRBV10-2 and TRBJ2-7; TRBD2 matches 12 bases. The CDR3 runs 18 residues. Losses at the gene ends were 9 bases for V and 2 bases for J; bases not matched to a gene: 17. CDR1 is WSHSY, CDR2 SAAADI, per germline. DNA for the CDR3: TGCGCCAGGGGTCTGCACTCAGGACTAGCGGGGACACCCTACGAGCAGTACTTC. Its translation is CARGLHSGLAGTPYEQYF.

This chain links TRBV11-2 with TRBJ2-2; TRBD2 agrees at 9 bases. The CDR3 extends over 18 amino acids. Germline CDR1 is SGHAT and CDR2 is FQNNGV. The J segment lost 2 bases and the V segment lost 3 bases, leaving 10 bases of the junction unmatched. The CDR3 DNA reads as TGTGCCAGCAGCTTTGGGTTGCGGGGGGGCGGTAACACCGGGGAGCTGTTTTTT. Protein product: CASSFGLRGGGNTGELFF.

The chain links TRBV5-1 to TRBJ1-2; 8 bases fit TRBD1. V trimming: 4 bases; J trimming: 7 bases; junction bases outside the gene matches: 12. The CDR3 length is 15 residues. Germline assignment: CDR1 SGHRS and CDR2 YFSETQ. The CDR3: CASSGDGQGFFGYTF. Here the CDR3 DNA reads TGCGCCAGCAGCGGAGACGGACAGGGTTTCTTTGGCTACACCTTC.

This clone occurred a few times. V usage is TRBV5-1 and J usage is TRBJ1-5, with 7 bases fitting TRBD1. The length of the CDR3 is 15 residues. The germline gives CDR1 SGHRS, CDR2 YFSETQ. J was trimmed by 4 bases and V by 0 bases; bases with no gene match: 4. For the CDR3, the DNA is TGCGCCAGCAGCTTGGGACAGGGAATGAATCAGCCCCAGCATTTT. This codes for CASSLGQGMNQPQHF.